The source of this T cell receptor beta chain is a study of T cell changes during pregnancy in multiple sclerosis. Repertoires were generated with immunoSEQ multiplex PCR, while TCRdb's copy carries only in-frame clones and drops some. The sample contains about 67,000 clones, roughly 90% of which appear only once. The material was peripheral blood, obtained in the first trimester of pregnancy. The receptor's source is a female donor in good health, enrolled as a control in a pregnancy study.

This chain's CDR3 is CASSLGWASGNYNEQFF. The DNA of the CDR3 is TGCGCCAGCAGCTTGGGATGGGCTAGCGGGAATTACAATGAGCAGTTCTTC. The chain recombines TRBV5-1 with TRBJ2-1, with 9 bases fitting TRBD2. Losses at the gene ends were 0 bases for V and 4 bases for J; bases not matched to a gene: 8. Germline-derived CDR1 and CDR2 are SGHRS and YFSETQ. CDR3 length equals 17 residues. The complete variable domain, with remaining parts taken from reference TRBV5-1 and TRBJ2-1, reads KAGVTQTPRYLIKTRGQQVTLSCSPISGHRSVSWYQQTPGQGLQFLFEYFSETQRNKGNFPGRFSGRQFSNSRSEMNVSTLELGDSALYLCASSLGWASGNYNEQFFGPGTRLTVL.